Listed here are 18 T cell receptor beta chains from one sample, sequenced in a study of T cells in Graves' hyperthyroidism and ophthalmopathy. Using RNA transcripts as the source, TCR beta CDR3 regions were amplified. The HTBI set primed first-round TCR CDR3 RT-PCR. TCRdb re-called the multiplex PCR reads with MiXCR, one entry per CDR3 protein. This sample has about 350,000 distinct CDR3 sequences, with roughly 14% found just once. Sample: blood. The receptor source for this set is a woman under 40 with Graves' hyperthyroidism.

The chain couples TRBV7-2 to TRBJ1-2; D call uncertain. CDR1 and CDR2 from the germline V gene are SGHTA and FQGNSA. The CDR3 spans 15 residues. Trimming cost V 1 base and J 7 bases, with 16 bases left between them. CDR3 sequence: CASSLDFRKNAGYTF. The CDR3 nucleotides are TGTGCCAGCAGCTTAGATTTCAGGAAGAACGCTGGCTACACCTTC. Full variable domain (outside the CDR3, taken from reference TRBV7-2 and TRBJ1-2): GAGVSQSPSNKVTEKGKDVELRCDPISGHTALYWYRQSLGQGLEFLIYFQGNSAPDKSGLPSDRFSAERTGGSVSTLTIQRTQQEDSAVYLCASSLDFRKNAGYTFGSGTRLTVV.

This clonotype was counted many times. The chain joins TRBV12-3 or TRBV12-4 to TRBJ2-7; D uncertain. The CDR3 runs to 16 residues. V was trimmed by 5 bases and J by 6 bases, leaving 23 bases between them. CDR3 loop: CASSPRRITLDVEQYF. The CDR3 DNA reads TGTGCCAGCAGTCCACGCAGGATCACTTTGGATGTCGAGCAGTACTTC.

This clonotype was picked up a small number of times. The V call is TRBV19, the J call TRBJ1-5; 7 bases line up with TRBD1. The CDR3 is made up of 14 amino acids. The V gene's germline CDR1 is LNHDA and CDR2 SQIVND (reference sequence). In nucleotides, the CDR3 is TGTCCATTCGCCCCAGGGGGGCCGGCTCAGCCCCAGCATTTT. This encodes CPFAPGGPAQPQHF.

As concerns this clonotype: A single base separates this from a much larger clone, so it may be a read error. The chain uses TRBV28 and TRBJ1-1, with 7 bases aligning to TRBD1. The CDR3 totals 16 residues. The germline V gene has CDR1 MDHEN and CDR2 SYDVKM. With V trimmed by 7 bases and J by 3 bases, 14 bases remained unmatched. DNA for the CDR3: TGTGCCAGCATCCCAACAGGGGTAGGGTGGGACACTGAAGCTTTCTTT. Translating it yields CASIPTGVGWDTEAFF.

There are many counts of this clonotype. This chain links TRBV29-1 with TRBJ1-2; TRBD1 aligns across 8 bases. The germline CDR1 and CDR2 sequences are SQVTM and ANQGSEA. The CDR3 totals 14 residues. Trimming at V came to 4 bases and at J to 5 bases, leaving 9 bases not matched to a gene. The chain's CDR3 is CSVAHKDRVYGYTF. The CDR3 bases are TGCAGCGTTGCCCACAAGGACAGGGTATATGGCTACACCTTC.

There are many counts of this clonotype. V usage is TRBV7-9 and J usage is TRBJ1-4; D is uncertain. Germline loops: CDR1 SEHNR, CDR2 FQNEAQ (reference sequence). The CDR3 runs to 15 residues. V was pared by 5 bases and J by 7 bases, with 17 bases between. The DNA for the CDR3 is TGTGCCAGCAGCGCACCCGAGCTCCGGGGTGAAAAACTGTTTTTT. Its protein is CASSAPELRGEKLFF.

This rearrangement joins TRBV7-9 to TRBJ2-1; D remains unclear. Germline V gene sequence: CDR1 SEHNR, CDR2 FQNEAQ (reference sequence). V gave up 3 bases and J gave up 7 bases, with 10 bases separating them. This CDR3 has 13 amino acids. The CDR3 bases are TGTGCCAGCAGCTTCTTATTAGGAAATGAGCAGTTCTTC. This codes for CASSFLLGNEQFF.

This clonotype has ten or more counts. This chain links TRBV28 with TRBJ2-1; 7 nucleotides line up with TRBD2. The CDR3 is 17 residues long. The J segment lost 1 base and the V segment lost 7 bases, leaving 13 bases of the junction unmatched. The germline CDR1 and CDR2 sequences are MDHEN and SYDVKM. The CDR3 reads CASNPTSPYDSYNEQFF. The CDR3, as DNA: TGTGCCAGCAATCCGACTAGCCCTTACGATTCCTACAATGAGCAGTTCTTC.

This clonotype was observed many times. The chain uses TRBV5-1 and TRBJ1-5, with TRBD1 as a possible D gene (6 bases). Trimming stripped 0 bases from V and 7 bases from J, with 11 bases between. The CDR3 totals 14 residues. CDR1 is SGHRS, CDR2 YFSETQ, per germline. The DNA for the CDR3 is TGCGCCAGCAGCTTGGGCGGGGGCGGCCAGCCCCAGCATTTT. This codes for CASSLGGGGQPQHF.

A few counts support this clonotype. The V and J genes are TRBV7-9 and TRBJ2-1, with 8 positions matching TRBD2. The V segment lost 5 bases and the J segment 8 bases; nucleotides outside the gene matches: 8. The CDR3 is made up of 14 amino acids. Germline loops: CDR1 SEHNR, CDR2 FQNEAQ (reference sequence). Written as DNA, the CDR3 is TGTGCCAGCAGCACCACGGGAGGGCCTTATGAGCAGTTCTTC. This sequence encodes CASSTTGGPYEQFF. Using reference TRBV7-9 and TRBJ2-1 for the parts outside the CDR3, the full variable domain is DTGVSQNPRHKITKRGQNVTFRCDPISEHNRLYWYRQTLGQGPEFLTYFQNEAQLEKSRLLSDRFSAERPKGSFSTLEIQRTEQGDSAMYLCASSTTGGPYEQFFGPGTRLTVL.

This clonotype was found many times. The chain carries TRBV6-1 and TRBJ2-5; D is possibly TRBD2 (7 bases). The CDR3 is 15 amino acids. The germline V and J ends were trimmed by 4 bases and 5 bases, with 17 bases remaining between them. Germline-derived CDR1 and CDR2 are MNHNS and SASEGT. The chain's CDR3 is CASSATGGAGETQYF. CDR3 sequence (DNA): TGTGCCAGCAGTGCGACTGGGGGGGCGGGGGAGACCCAGTACTTC.

This clonotype was picked up many times. This rearrangement joins TRBV15 to TRBJ1-1; D might be TRBD1 (5 bases). The CDR3 contains 14 residues. V gave up 0 bases and J gave up 3 bases, with 8 bases separating them. From germline, CDR1 is LNHNV and CDR2 YYDKDF (reference sequence). CDR3 sequence: CATSRDLGDTEAFF. DNA for the CDR3: TGTGCCACCAGCAGAGATCTGGGGGACACTGAAGCTTTCTTT.

This clonotype showed up many times. The V call is TRBV27, the J call TRBJ2-1, with 13 bases aligning to TRBD2. CDR1 and CDR2 (germline): MNHEY, SMNVEV (reference sequence). V was clipped by 5 bases and J by 0 bases; unmatched bases: 13. The CDR3 extends over 20 amino acids. This chain's CDR3 is CASSPIRTSGSGVSYNEQFF. The CDR3, as DNA: TGTGCCAGCAGTCCCATACGGACTAGCGGGAGCGGAGTCTCCTACAATGAGCAGTTCTTC.

This clonotype came up many times. The chain employs TRBV6-1 and TRBJ2-5; 8 nucleotides match TRBD2. CDR1 and CDR2 from the germline V gene are MNHNS and SASEGT. Trimming took 6 bases from V and 4 from J; bases not matched to a gene: 10. The CDR3 contains 15 residues. The CDR3 DNA reads as TGTGCCAGCAGACCCCTGAGCCGGGGGGGAGAGACCCAGTACTTC. Its translation: CASRPLSRGGETQYF.

The sample holds many counts of this clonotype. J is TRBJ2-1 and V is TRBV3-1; D gene unclear. There are 15 residues in the CDR3. The V gene's germline CDR1 is LGHDT and CDR2 YNNKEL (reference sequence). Trimming left V 0 bases short and J 1 base short, with 7 bases between. CDR3: CASSQEHRSYNEQFF. The DNA for the CDR3 is TGTGCCAGCAGCCAAGAACACCGTTCCTACAATGAGCAGTTCTTC.

This clonotype was recorded at least ten times. V is TRBV5-1 and J is TRBJ2-7, with D hard to call. CDR1 SGHRS and CDR2 YFSETQ come from the germline V gene. The CDR3 loop spans 14 amino acids. With 0 bases removed from V and 1 base from J, the gap between germline ends came to 8 bases. The CDR3 protein is CASSLEWQSYEQYF. In DNA form, the CDR3 reads TGCGCCAGCAGCTTGGAATGGCAGTCCTACGAGCAGTACTTC.

This clonotype was observed once. The rearrangement joins TRBV4-1 to TRBJ2-3; 8 bases agree with TRBD2. The CDR3 has 18 amino acids. Trimming at V came to 1 base and at J to 0 bases, leaving 9 bases not matched to a gene. Per the germline V gene, CDR1 is MGHRA and CDR2 is YSYEKL. The CDR3 loop is CASSQVAGGSTSTDTQYF. The CDR3 DNA sequence: TGCGCCAGCAGCCAAGTGGCGGGAGGCTCAACTAGCACAGATACGCAGTATTTT.

This clonotype was recorded at least ten times. The rearrangement joins TRBV2 to TRBJ2-5; D uncertain. Germline CDR1 and CDR2: SNHLY and FYNNEI. Trimming stripped 8 bases from V and 13 bases from J, with 14 bases between. CDR3 size: 10 residues. The CDR3 protein is CASYHPPPYF. Written as DNA, the CDR3 is TGTGCCAGCTACCATCCTCCCCCGTACTTC. Full variable domain (rest looked up from reference TRBV2 and TRBJ2-5): EPEVTQTPSHQVTQMGQEVILRCVPISNHLYFYWYRQILGQKVEFLVSFYNNEISEKSEIFDDQFSVERPDGSNFTLKIRSTKLEDSAMYFCASYHPPPYFGPGTRLLVL.